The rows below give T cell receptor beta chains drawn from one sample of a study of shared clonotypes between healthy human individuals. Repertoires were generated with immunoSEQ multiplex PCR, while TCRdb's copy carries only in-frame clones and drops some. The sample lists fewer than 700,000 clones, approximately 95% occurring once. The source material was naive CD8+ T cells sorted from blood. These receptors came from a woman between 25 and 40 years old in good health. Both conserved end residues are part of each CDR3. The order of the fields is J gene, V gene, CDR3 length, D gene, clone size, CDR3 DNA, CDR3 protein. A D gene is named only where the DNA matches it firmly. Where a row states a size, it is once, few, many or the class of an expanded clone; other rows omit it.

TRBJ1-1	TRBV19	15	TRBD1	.	TGTGCCAGTAGTATATGGGGACAGGGGGTTCCTGAAGCTTTCTTT	CASSIWGQGVPEAFF
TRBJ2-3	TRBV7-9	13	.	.	TGTGCCAGCAGCCCCCGAGTCCGAGATACGCAGTATTTT	CASSPRVRDTQYF
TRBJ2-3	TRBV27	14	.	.	TGTGCCAGCAGTTTTTCCAGGGGAGCAGATACGCAGTATTTT	CASSFSRGADTQYF
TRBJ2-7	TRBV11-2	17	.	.	TGTGCCAGCAGCTTAGATTTGTCGGGGTGGGTGATCTACGAGCAGTACTTC	CASSLDLSGWVIYEQYF
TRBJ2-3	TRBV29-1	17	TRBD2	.	TGCAGCGTTGAAGTTTTTGGACTAGCGGATAGCACAGATACGCAGTATTTT	CSVEVFGLADSTDTQYF
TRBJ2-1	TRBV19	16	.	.	TGTGCCAGTAGTATTGATTCGGCGGGACGGCACAATGAGCAGTTCTTC	CASSIDSAGRHNEQFF
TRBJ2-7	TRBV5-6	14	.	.	TGTGCCAGCAGCTTCGGGCAGGGCTCCTACGAGCAGTACTTC	CASSFGQGSYEQYF
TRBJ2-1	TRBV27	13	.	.	TGTGCCAGCGGCGTGGGCCTTTACAATGAGCAGTTCTTC	CASGVGLYNEQFF
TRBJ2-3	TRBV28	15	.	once	TGTGCCAGCAGTCCTCATATTAGCGGAACAGATACGCAGTATTTT	CASSPHISGTDTQYF
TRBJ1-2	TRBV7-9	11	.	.	TGTGCCAGCAGCTTAGGGGACGTCTACACCTTC	CASSLGDVYTF
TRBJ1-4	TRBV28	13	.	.	TGTGCCAGCAGTTTATACCAGAATGAAAAACTGTTTTTT	CASSLYQNEKLFF
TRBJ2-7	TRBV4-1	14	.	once	TGCGCCAGCAGCCAAGACGCCAGGGCCTACGAGCAGTACTTC	CASSQDARAYEQYF
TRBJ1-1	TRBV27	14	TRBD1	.	TGTGCCAGCAGTTTAAGGGACAGCAACACTGAAGCTTTCTTT	CASSLRDSNTEAFF
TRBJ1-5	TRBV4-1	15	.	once	TGCGCCAGCAGCCAAGAAGGCAGGGGTGAACAGCCCCAGCATTTT	CASSQEGRGEQPQHF
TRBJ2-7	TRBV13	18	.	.	TGTGCCAGCAGCCTACGAAACCGCGACGGACCTGCAGCCTACGAGCAGTACTTC	CASSLRNRDGPAAYEQYF
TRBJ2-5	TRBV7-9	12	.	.	TGTGCCAGCAGCGGGAGTCGGGAGACCCAGTACTTC	CASSGSRETQYF
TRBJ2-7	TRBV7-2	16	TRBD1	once	TGTGCCAGCAGCTTAGCTGTCGGACAGGGGTTATACGAGCAGTACTTC	CASSLAVGQGLYEQYF
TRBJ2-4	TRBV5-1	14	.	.	TGCGCCAGCAGCTTCGGGACGGATGAAAACATTCAGTACTTC	CASSFGTDENIQYF
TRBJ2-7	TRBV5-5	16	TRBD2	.	TGTGCCAGCAGCCCGTTAGCGGGACGGGGGTACTACGAGCAGTACTTC	CASSPLAGRGYYEQYF
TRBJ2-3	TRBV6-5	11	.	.	TGTGCCAGCAGTTACGGAGATACGCAGTATTTT	CASSYGDTQYF
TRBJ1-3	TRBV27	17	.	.	TGTGCCACCGCCGCGGGGGCAGTTAGAGGCTCTGGAAACACCATATATTTT	CATAAGAVRGSGNTIYF
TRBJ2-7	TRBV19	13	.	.	TGTGCCACACGTGGAGGGAGCTCCTACGAGCAGTACTTC	CATRGGSSYEQYF
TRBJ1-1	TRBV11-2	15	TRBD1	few	TGTGCCAGCAGCTCTAGCGCAGGGGGTAACACTGAAGCTTTCTTT	CASSSSAGGNTEAFF
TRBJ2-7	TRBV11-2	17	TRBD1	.	TGTGCCAGCAGCTTATATTGGGGTGGACAGGCGACCTACGAGCAGTACTTC	CASSLYWGGQATYEQYF
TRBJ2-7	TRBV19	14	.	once	TGTGCCAGTACCCCGACCCAGCTTCCCTACGAGCAGTACTTC	CASTPTQLPYEQYF
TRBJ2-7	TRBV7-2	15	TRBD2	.	TGTGCCAGCAGCGCAGGACTAGCGGGAACCTACGAGCAGTACTTC	CASSAGLAGTYEQYF
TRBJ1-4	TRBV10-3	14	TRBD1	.	TGTGCCATCAGTGACGGGACAGTGAATGAAAAACTGTTTTTT	CAISDGTVNEKLFF
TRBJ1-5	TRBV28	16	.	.	TGTGCCAGCAGGCCCCACGGAAAGGGCCCTAATCAGCCCCAGCATTTT	CASRPHGKGPNQPQHF
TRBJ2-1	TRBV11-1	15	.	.	TGTGCCAGCAGCTCGAGCGGAAACTCCTACAATGAGCAGTTCTTC	CASSSSGNSYNEQFF